This TCR beta chain was obtained from a study of early T cells in non-severe SARS-CoV-2 infection. The CDR3 loop spans 13 amino acids. With V trimmed by 3 bases and J by 11 bases, 6 bases remained unmatched. Germline V gene data show CDR1 as LGHNT and CDR2 as FRNRAP. Attachment of unique molecular identifiers was made to individual cDNA molecules. TCRdb reprocessed the 5' RACE reads via MiXCR and lists one record per CDR3 protein. Found here are tens of thousands of distinct CDR3 sequences, more than 6.5% of them singletons; the top ten hold roughly 5.6%. V gene TRBV12-5 combines with J gene TRBJ2-1, with 8 bases that match TRBD1. The material was whole blood, obtained at baseline. The source is an adult who was a healthcare worker with PCR-confirmed SARS-CoV-2 infection or an uninfected control (not recorded which). This CDR3 reads CASGLETGAKQFF. Here the CDR3 DNA reads TGTGCTAGTGGTTTAGAGACAGGGGCTAAGCAGTTCTTC.